Below are 8 T cell receptor beta chains sequenced from a single sample in a study of blood T cell repertoires in COVID-19. Sequencing was performed with immunoSEQ multiplex PCR; in TCRdb, only in-frame clones are kept and a portion is missing. The data show about 94,000 clones, 80% to 85% seen once. Sequencing used peripheral blood. The receptors derive from a man between 60 and 70 years old with acute or convalescent COVID-19.

V is TRBV15 and J is TRBJ1-1; D remains unclear. Germline V gene lookup returns CDR1 LNHNV and CDR2 YYDKDF (reference sequence). The V and J ends lost 2 bases and 0 bases respectively, with 13 bases between them. The CDR3 covers 16 residues. The CDR3 reads CATSRHRDTMNTEAFF. The CDR3 bases are TGTGCCACCAGCAGACACCGAGACACCATGAACACTGAAGCTTTCTTT.

This clone was picked up a small number of times. This chain links TRBV19 with TRBJ1-2, with TRBD1 matching over 8 bases. V was pared by 10 bases and J by 6 bases, with 7 bases of the junction left unmatched. The CDR3 totals 12 residues. Germline CDR1 LNHDA, CDR2 SQIVND (reference sequence). This chain's CDR3 is CATVTGVDGYTF. CDR3 nucleotide sequence: TGTGCCACAGTGACAGGGGTCGATGGCTACACCTTC.

The V and J genes are TRBV18 and TRBJ2-7, with 11 bases matching TRBD1. J lost 3 bases, V lost 0 bases, and 4 bases had no gene match. CDR3 length: 16 amino acids. Germline V lookup: CDR1 KGHSH, CDR2 LQKENI. DNA for the CDR3: TGTGCCAGCTCACCACCGATAGGGACAGGGGGCTACGAGCAGTACTTC. Translated: CASSPPIGTGGYEQYF.

V and J are TRBV23-1 and TRBJ2-5; weak D call: TRBD1 (7 bases). TRBV23-1 is reported as an ORF; its role is uncertain. V dropped 0 bases and J dropped 4 bases, with 24 bases sitting between them. The CDR3 spans 19 residues. Here the CDR3 DNA reads TGCGCCAGCAGTCAATCCCAAGGGGGCGACGGGGGCGGAGGAGAGACCCAGTACTTC. Translating it yields CASSQSQGGDGGGGETQYF.

There are a few counts of this clone. This sequence joins TRBV6-5 and TRBJ1-4, with D unclear. Germline V gene lookup returns CDR1 MNHEY and CDR2 SVGAGI. The CDR3 runs to 15 residues. The V end was cut by 2 bases, the J end by 3 bases, with 10 bases between. The CDR3 region is CASSYAGLPNEKLFF. In nucleotides, the CDR3 is TGTGCCAGCAGTTACGCTGGGCTCCCTAATGAAAAACTGTTTTTT.

This clone has more than one count but fewer than ten. The V gene is TRBV9, the J gene TRBJ2-3; possible D gene TRBD2, 6 bases. The V end lost 4 bases, the J end lost 6 bases, and 21 bases lay between the germline ends. Germline V lookup: CDR1 SGDLS, CDR2 YYNGEE. The CDR3 spans 16 residues. The CDR3 loop is CASSPAGLTLRDTQYF. DNA of the CDR3: TGTGCCAGCAGCCCAGCCGGACTAACCTTGCGGGATACGCAGTATTTT. The full variable domain, its missing parts supplied by reference TRBV9 and TRBJ2-3, is DSGVTQTPKHLITATGQRVTLRCSPRSGDLSVYWYQQSLDQGLQFLIQYYNGEERAKGNILERFSAQQFPDLHSELNLSSLELGDSALYFCASSPAGLTLRDTQYFGPGTRLTVL.

The chain is built from TRBV10-3 and TRBJ2-6; weak D call: TRBD1 (6 bases). The CDR3 covers 19 residues. Germline CDR1 reads ENHRY; CDR2 reads SYGVKD. Deletions cut 1 base from V and 3 bases from J, with 19 bases between. The DNA of the CDR3 is TGTGCCATCAGTGAGTTAAGACAGGTCCCCTCGAGTGGGGCCAACGTCCTGACTTTC. The encoded protein is CAISELRQVPSSGANVLTF.

The gene calls are TRBV6-5 and TRBJ1-2, with D perhaps TRBD1 (5 bases). V was cut by 9 bases and J by 6 bases, with 14 bases left in between. The CDR3 consists of 12 residues. Germline assignment: CDR1 MNHEY and CDR2 SVGAGI. The CDR3 reads CASSAGLDGYTF. The DNA for the CDR3 is TGTGCCAGTTCAGCAGGGTTGGATGGCTACACCTTC.